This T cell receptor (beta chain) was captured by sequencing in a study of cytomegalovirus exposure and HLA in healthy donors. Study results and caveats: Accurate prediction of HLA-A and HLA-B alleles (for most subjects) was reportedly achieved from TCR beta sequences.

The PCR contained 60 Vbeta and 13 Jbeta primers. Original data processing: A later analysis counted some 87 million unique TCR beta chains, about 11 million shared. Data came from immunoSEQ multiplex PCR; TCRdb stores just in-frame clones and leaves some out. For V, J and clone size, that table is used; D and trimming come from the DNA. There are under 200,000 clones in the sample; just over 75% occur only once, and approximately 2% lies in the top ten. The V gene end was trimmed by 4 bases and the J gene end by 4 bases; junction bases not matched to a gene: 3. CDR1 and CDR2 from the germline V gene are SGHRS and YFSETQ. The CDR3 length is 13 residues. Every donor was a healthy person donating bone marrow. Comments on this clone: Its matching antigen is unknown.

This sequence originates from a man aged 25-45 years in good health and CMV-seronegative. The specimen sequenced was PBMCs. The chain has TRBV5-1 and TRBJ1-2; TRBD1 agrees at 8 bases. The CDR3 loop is CASSLDRAYGYTF. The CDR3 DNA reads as TGCGCCAGCAGCCTGGACAGGGCCTATGGCTACACCTTC.